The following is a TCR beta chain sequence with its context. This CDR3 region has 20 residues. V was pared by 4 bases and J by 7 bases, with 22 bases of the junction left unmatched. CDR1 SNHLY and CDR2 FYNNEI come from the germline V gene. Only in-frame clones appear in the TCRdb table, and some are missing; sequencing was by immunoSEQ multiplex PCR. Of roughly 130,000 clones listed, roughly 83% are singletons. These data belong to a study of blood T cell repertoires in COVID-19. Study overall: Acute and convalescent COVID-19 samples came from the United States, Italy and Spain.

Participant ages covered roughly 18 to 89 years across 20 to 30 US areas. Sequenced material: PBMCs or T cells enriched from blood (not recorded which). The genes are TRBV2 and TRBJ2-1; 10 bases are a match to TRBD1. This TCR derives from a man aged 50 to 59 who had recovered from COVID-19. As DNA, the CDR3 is TGTGCCAGCAGTGGCAACCGGGACAGGGGCGCTCCGGCGGGGAATAATGAGCAGTTCTTC. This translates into CASSGNRDRGAPAGNNEQFF.